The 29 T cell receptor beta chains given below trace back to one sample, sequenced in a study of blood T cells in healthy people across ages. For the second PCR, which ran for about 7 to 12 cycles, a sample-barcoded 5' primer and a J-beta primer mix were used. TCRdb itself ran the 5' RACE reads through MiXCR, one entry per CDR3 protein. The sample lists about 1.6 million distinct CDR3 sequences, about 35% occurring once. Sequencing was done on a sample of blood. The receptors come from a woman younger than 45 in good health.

The CDR3 coding sequence is TGCGCCAGCAGCGAAATGGCGGAAGATACGCAGTATTTT. It is translated as CASSEMAEDTQYF. The chain couples TRBV5-1 to TRBJ2-3; D gene uncertain. The CDR3 has 13 amino acids. The V end lost 4 bases, the J end lost 5 bases, and 11 bases lay between the germline ends. Germline V gene data show CDR1 as SGHRS and CDR2 as YFSETQ. The whole variable domain, remainder taken from reference TRBV5-1 and TRBJ2-3, is KAGVTQTPRYLIKTRGQQVTLSCSPISGHRSVSWYQQTPGQGLQFLFEYFSETQRNKGNFPGRFSGRQFSNSRSEMNVSTLELGDSALYLCASSEMAEDTQYFGPGTRLTVL.

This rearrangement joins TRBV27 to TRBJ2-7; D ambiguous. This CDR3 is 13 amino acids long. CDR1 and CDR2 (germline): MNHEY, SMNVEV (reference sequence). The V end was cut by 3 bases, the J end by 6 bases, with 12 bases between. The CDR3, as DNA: TGTGCCAGCAGTTTGAGATCCCCCGGCGAGCAGTACTTC. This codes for CASSLRSPGEQYF.

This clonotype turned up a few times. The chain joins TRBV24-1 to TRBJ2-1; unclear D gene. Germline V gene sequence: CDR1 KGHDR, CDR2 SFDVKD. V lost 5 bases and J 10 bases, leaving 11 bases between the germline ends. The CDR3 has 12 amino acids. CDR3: CATSVRGVEQFF. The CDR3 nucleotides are TGTGCCACCAGTGTCCGAGGAGTGGAGCAGTTCTTC.

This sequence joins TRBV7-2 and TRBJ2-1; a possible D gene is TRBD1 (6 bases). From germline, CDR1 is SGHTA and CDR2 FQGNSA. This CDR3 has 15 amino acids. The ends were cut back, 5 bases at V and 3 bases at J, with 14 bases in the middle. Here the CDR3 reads CASSPGQRGYNEQFF. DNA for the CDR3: TGTGCCAGCAGCCCGGGACAAAGAGGCTACAATGAGCAGTTCTTC.

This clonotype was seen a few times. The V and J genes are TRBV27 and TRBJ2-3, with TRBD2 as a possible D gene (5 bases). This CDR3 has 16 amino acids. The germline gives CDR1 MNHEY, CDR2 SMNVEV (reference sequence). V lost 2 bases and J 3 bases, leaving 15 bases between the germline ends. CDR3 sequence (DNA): TGTGCCAGCAGTTTAGGATATGGCGGGCAAACAGATACGCAGTATTTT. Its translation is CASSLGYGGQTDTQYF.

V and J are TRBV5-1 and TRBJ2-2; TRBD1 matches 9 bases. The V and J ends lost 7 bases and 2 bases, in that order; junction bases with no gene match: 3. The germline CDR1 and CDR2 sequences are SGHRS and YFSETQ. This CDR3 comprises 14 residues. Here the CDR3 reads CASEGQGNTGELFF. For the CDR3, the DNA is TGCGCCAGCGAGGGACAGGGAAACACCGGGGAGCTGTTTTTT.

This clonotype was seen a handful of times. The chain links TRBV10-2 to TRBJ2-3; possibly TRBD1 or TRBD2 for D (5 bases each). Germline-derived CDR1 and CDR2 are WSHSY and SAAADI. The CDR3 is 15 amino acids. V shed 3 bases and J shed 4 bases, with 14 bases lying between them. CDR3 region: CASSENGLGADTQYF. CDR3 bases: TGCGCCAGCAGTGAAAACGGTTTGGGGGCAGATACGCAGTATTTT.

The CDR3 is CATGTLGSYNSPLHF. The CDR3, as DNA: TGTGCCACGGGGACGCTCGGCTCCTATAATTCACCCCTCCACTTT. The chain carries TRBV6-5 and TRBJ1-6; maybe TRBD1 (5 bases). The CDR3 covers 15 residues. The V end lost 10 bases, the J end lost 0 bases, and 13 bases lay between the germline ends. Germline V lookup: CDR1 MNHEY, CDR2 SVGAGI.

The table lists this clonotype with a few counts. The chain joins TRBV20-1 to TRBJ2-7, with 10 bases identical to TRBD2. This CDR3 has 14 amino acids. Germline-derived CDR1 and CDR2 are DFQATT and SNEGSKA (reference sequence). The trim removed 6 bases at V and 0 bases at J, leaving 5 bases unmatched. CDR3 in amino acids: CSAPLAGSSYEQYF. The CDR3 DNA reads TGCAGTGCGCCACTAGCGGGGAGCTCCTACGAGCAGTACTTC.

The CDR3 is CASSQERLASYEQYF. The CDR3 bases are TGCGCCAGCAGCCAAGAGAGACTAGCCAGCTACGAGCAGTACTTC. The chain joins TRBV4-1 to TRBJ2-7, with 7 bases identical to TRBD2. CDR3 length: 15 amino acids. Germline loops: CDR1 MGHRA, CDR2 YSYEKL. The ends lost 0 bases at V and 3 bases at J; junction bases unmatched: 5.

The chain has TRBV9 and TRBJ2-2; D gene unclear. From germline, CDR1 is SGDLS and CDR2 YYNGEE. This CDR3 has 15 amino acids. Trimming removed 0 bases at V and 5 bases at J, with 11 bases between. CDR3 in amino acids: CASSVEGGWTGELFF. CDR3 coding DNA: TGTGCCAGCAGCGTAGAGGGTGGATGGACCGGGGAGCTGTTTTTT.

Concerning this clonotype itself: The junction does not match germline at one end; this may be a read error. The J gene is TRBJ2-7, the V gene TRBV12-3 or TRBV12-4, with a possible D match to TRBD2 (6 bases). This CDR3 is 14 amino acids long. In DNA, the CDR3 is TGTGCCGGCAGCCCCTGGCGGGACCGCTACGAGCAGTACTTC. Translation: CAGSPWRDRYEQYF.

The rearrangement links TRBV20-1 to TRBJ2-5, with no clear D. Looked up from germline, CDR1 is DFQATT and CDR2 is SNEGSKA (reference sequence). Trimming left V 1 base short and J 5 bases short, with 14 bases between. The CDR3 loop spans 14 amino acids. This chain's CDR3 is CSARVEEAKETQYF. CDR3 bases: TGCAGTGCTAGAGTAGAAGAAGCGAAGGAGACCCAGTACTTC.

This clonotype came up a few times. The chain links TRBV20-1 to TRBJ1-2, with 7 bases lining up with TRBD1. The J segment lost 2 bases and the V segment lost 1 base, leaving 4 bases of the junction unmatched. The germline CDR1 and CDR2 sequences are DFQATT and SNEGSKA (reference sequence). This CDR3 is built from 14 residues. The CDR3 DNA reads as TGCAGTGCTAGAGCACAGGGGCACAACTATGGCTACACCTTC. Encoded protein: CSARAQGHNYGYTF.

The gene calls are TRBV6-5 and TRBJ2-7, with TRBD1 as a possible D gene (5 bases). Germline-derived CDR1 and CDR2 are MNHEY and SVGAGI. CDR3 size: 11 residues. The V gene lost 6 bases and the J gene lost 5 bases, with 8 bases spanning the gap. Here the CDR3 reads CASRTRDEQYF. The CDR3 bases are TGTGCCAGCAGAACCAGGGACGAGCAGTACTTC.

DNA of the CDR3: TGTGCCAGCAGTGAGCCTGGACTACGAGTTCAGTACTTC. Translated, it gives CASSEPGLRVQYF. The chain joins TRBV6-2 or TRBV6-3 to TRBJ2-4, with a tentative D call TRBD2 (6 bases). Trimming stripped 5 bases from V and 11 bases from J, with 16 bases between. From germline, CDR1 is MNHEY and CDR2 SVGEGT. This CDR3 has 13 residues.

CDR3 loop: CASSAGTGGSPLHF. The CDR3 nucleotides read TGCGCCAGCAGTGCCGGGACAGGGGGCTCACCCCTCCACTTT. This rearrangement joins TRBV10-1 to TRBJ1-6; 12 nucleotides align to TRBD1. V dropped 4 bases and J dropped 10; count of bases not matched to a gene: 2. The CDR3 loop spans 14 amino acids. CDR1 WNHNN and CDR2 SYGVQD come from the germline V gene (reference sequence).

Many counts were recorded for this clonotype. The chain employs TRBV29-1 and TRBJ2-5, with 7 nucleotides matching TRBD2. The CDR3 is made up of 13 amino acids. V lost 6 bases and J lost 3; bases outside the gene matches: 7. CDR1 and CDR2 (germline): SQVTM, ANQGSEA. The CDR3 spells CSVTGTIEETQYF. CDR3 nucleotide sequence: TGCAGCGTAACCGGGACTATAGAAGAGACCCAGTACTTC.

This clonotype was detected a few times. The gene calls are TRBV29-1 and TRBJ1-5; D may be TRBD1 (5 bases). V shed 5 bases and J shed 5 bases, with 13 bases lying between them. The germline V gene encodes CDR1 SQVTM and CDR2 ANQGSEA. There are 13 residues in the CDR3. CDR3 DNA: TGCAGCGTTTCGGGGCGGAGCCATCAGCCCCAGCATTTT. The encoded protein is CSVSGRSHQPQHF. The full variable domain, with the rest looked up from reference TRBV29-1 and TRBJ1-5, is SAVISQKPSRDICQRGTSLTIQCQVDSQVTMMFWYRQQPGQSLTLIATANQGSEATYESGFVIDKFPISRPNLTFSTLTVSNMSPEDSSIYLCSVSGRSHQPQHFGDGTRLSIL.

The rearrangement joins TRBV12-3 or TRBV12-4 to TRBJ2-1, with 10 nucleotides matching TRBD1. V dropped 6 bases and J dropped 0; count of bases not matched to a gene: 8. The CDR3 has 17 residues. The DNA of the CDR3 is TGTGCCAGCAGCCCCGGGACAGGGGAACCCTCCTACAATGAGCAGTTCTTC. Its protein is CASSPGTGEPSYNEQFF.

Here the CDR3 reads CASSPIAGSQYF. The CDR3 region has the DNA TGCGCCAGCAGCCCCATAGCGGGATCGCAGTATTTT. V gene TRBV5-1 combines with J gene TRBJ2-3, with TRBD2 matching 8 bases. This CDR3 comprises 12 residues. Per the germline V gene, CDR1 is SGHRS and CDR2 is YFSETQ. V gave up 4 bases and J gave up 10 bases; unmatched junction bases: 5.

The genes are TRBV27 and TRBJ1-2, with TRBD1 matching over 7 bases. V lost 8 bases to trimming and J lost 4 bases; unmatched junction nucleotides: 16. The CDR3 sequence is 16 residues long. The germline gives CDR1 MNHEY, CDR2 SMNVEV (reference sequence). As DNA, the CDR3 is TGTGCCAGCTCGGACCTAGGGGGCGACACACCCTATGGCTACACCTTC. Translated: CASSDLGGDTPYGYTF.

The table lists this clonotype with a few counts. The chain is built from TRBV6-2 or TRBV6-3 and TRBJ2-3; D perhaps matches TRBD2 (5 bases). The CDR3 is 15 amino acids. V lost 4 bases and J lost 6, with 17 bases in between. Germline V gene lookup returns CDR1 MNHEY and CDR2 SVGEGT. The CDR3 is CASSSSTVSGDTQYF. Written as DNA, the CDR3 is TGTGCCAGCAGTTCCTCTACCGTCTCGGGGGATACGCAGTATTTT.

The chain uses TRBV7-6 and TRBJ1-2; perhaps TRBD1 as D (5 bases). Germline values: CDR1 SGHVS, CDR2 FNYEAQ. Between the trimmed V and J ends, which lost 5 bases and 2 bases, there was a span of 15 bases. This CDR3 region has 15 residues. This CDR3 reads CASSPGAGRNYGYTF. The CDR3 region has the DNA TGTGCCAGCAGCCCCGGGGCCGGACGGAACTATGGCTACACCTTC.

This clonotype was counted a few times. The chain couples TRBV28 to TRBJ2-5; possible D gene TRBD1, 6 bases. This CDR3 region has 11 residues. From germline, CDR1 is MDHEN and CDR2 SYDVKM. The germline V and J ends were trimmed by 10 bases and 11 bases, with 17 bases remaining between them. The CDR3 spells CATTGIGEQYF. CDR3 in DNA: TGTGCCACCACAGGGATCGGAGAGCAGTACTTC. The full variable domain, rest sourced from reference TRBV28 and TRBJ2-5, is DVKVTQSSRYLVKRTGEKVFLECVQDMDHENMFWYRQDPGLGLRLIYFSYDVKMKEKGDIPEGYSVSREKKERFSLILESASTNQTSMYLCATTGIGEQYFGPGTRLLVL.

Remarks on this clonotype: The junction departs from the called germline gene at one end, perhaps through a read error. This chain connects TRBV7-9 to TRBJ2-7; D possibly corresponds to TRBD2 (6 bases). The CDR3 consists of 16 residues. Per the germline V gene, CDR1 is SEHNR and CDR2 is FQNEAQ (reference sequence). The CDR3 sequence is CASSPGGSASSYGQYF. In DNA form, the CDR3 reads TGTGCCAGCAGTCCCGGGGGTAGCGCTAGCTCCTACGGGCAGTACTTC.

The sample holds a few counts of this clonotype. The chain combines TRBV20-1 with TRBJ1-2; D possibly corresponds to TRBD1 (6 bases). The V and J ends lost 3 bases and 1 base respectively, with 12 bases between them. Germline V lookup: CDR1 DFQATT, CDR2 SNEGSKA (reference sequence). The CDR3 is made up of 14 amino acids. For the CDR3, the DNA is TGCAGTGCTAGCCCGGGACACCTTAACTATGGCTACACCTTC. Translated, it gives CSASPGHLNYGYTF.

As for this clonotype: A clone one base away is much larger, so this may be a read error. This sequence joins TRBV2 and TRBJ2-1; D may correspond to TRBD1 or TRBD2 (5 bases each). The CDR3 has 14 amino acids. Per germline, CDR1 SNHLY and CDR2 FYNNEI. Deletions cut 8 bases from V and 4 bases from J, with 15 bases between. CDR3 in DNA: TGTGCCAGCGGGATGACGGGACGGTACAATGAGCAGTTCTTC. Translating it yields CASGMTGRYNEQFF.

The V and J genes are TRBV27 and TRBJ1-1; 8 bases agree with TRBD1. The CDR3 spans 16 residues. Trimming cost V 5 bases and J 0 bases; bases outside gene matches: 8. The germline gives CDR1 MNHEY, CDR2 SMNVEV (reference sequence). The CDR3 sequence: CASSPSGGQVNTEAFF. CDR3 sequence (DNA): TGTGCCAGCAGTCCATCCGGGGGACAGGTGAACACTGAAGCTTTCTTT.